The 20 T cell receptor beta chains given below trace back to one sample, sequenced in a study of cytomegalovirus exposure and HLA in healthy donors. The PCR contained 60 Vbeta and 13 Jbeta primers. Profiling relied on immunoSEQ multiplex PCR, and the TCRdb table lists in-frame clones only, not all of them. The sample records 100,000 to 120,000 clones, about four fifths being singletons. Material: PBMCs. Receptor source: a woman aged 55-75 years in good health and CMV-seropositive.

V usage is TRBV18 and J usage is TRBJ2-5; TRBD1 might be the D (6 bases). This CDR3 has 20 residues. In germline, CDR1 is KGHSH, CDR2 LQKENI. Trimming removed 4 bases at V and 1 base at J, with 28 bases between. CDR3 DNA sequence: TGTGCCAGCTCACGGACACCCAGCCTCGGGACAATGGGGATCCAAGAGACCCAGTACTTC. Its translation is CASSRTPSLGTMGIQETQYF.

V and J are TRBV7-2 and TRBJ1-3; TRBD1 matches 9 bases. This CDR3 is built from 15 residues. CDR1 is SGHTA, CDR2 FQGNSA, per germline. The V and J ends lost 5 bases and 8 bases, in that order; junction bases with no gene match: 10. The CDR3 DNA sequence: TGTGCCAGCAGCGTCACAGGGGGCCCGGGGGACACCATATATTTT. Protein sequence: CASSVTGGPGDTIYF.

CDR3 in DNA: TGTGCCAGCAGTGAAGTAGCGGGAGGAGAGACCCAGTACTTC. It is translated as CASSEVAGGETQYF. The chain links TRBV2 to TRBJ2-5; 10 bases fit TRBD2. Unmatched junction bases numbered 0, after V lost 1 base and J lost 4 bases. Germline CDR1 and CDR2: SNHLY and FYNNEI. The length of the CDR3 is 14 residues.

This clone was observed a handful of times. The same CDR3 also results from other DNA sequences found in this sample. V and J are TRBV7-9 and TRBJ1-1; 7 bases align to TRBD1. The trim removed 4 bases at V and 1 base at J, leaving 3 bases unmatched. Germline loops: CDR1 SEHNR, CDR2 FQNEAQ (reference sequence). CDR3 size: 14 residues. This chain's CDR3 is CASSSYRGNTEAFF. CDR3 nucleotides: TGTGCCAGCAGCTCGTACAGGGGGAACACTGAAGCTTTCTTT.

The CDR3 nucleotides read TGTGCCAGCAGCCGGGGGGAGTTCTACGAGCAGTACTTC. Its translation: CASSRGEFYEQYF. The V gene is TRBV7-8, the J gene TRBJ2-5, with 7 bases fitting TRBD2. The DNA end is a closer match to TRBJ2-7, so the J assignment may be wrong. Germline values: CDR1 SGHVS, CDR2 FQNEAQ. There are 13 residues in the CDR3.

The chain links TRBV19 to TRBJ2-2; 8 bases fit TRBD2. The CDR3 extends over 14 amino acids. Germline V gene lookup returns CDR1 LNHDA and CDR2 SQIVND (reference sequence). The V and J ends lost 11 bases and 3 bases, in that order; junction bases with no gene match: 8. Written as DNA, the CDR3 is TGTGCCGGGAGAACTAGCGGTGACACCGGGGAGCTGTTTTTT. This sequence encodes CAGRTSGDTGELFF. The full variable domain, completed using reference TRBV19 and TRBJ2-2, is DGGITQSPKYLFRKEGQNVTLSCEQNLNHDAMYWYRQDPGQGLRLIYYSQIVNDFQKGDIAEGYSVSREKKESFPLTVTSAQKNPTAFYLCAGRTSGDTGELFFGEGSRLTVL.

The chain is built from TRBV7-9 and TRBJ2-1; a possible D gene is TRBD1 (6 bases). The CDR3 spans 15 residues. Looked up from germline, CDR1 is SEHNR and CDR2 is FQNEAQ (reference sequence). The germline V and J ends were trimmed by 1 base and 3 bases, with 10 bases remaining between them. This CDR3 reads CASSLEAGVYNEQFF. The CDR3, as DNA: TGTGCCAGCAGCTTAGAGGCAGGGGTCTACAATGAGCAGTTCTTC.

About this clone: At one boundary the junction diverges from the germline segment, which might be a read error. The chain is built from TRBV30 and TRBJ1-2; D unclear. The CDR3 is made up of 12 amino acids. Germline V gene lookup returns CDR1 GTSNPN and CDR2 SVGIG (reference sequence). The CDR3 DNA reads TGTGCCGGGAGAGGAGGGCGCTATGGCTACACCTTC. Translation gives CAGRGGRYGYTF.

The V call is TRBV15, the J call TRBJ2-7; 11 bases fit TRBD2. The length of the CDR3 is 16 residues. Losses at the gene ends were 1 base for V and 1 base for J; bases not matched to a gene: 3. Germline V gene data show CDR1 as LNHNV and CDR2 as YYDKDF (reference sequence). In nucleotides, the CDR3 is TGTGCCACCAGCAGAGCTACTAGCGGGAGATCCTACGAGCAGTACTTC. Its protein product is CATSRATSGRSYEQYF.

The chain has TRBV27 and TRBJ2-5, with D uncertain. Trimming cost V 7 bases and J 0 bases, with 12 bases left between them. Germline V lookup: CDR1 MNHEY, CDR2 SMNVEV (reference sequence). This CDR3 is 14 amino acids long. CDR3: CASKSEIHQETQYF. The DNA of the CDR3 is TGTGCCAGCAAATCGGAGATCCACCAAGAGACCCAGTACTTC.

The V and J genes are TRBV29-1 and TRBJ2-5; the D is unclear. Germline V gives CDR1 SQVTM, CDR2 ANQGSEA. The CDR3 length is 13 residues. Between the trimmed V and J ends, which lost 2 bases and 1 base, there was a span of 8 bases. The CDR3 DNA sequence: TGCAGCGTTGAACAGAATACCCAAGAGACCCAGTACTTC. This translates into CSVEQNTQETQYF.

V usage is TRBV2 and J usage is TRBJ2-5, with 9 bases aligning to TRBD1. With V trimmed by 3 bases and J by 5 bases, 4 bases remained unmatched. The CDR3 has 14 residues. Germline V gene lookup returns CDR1 SNHLY and CDR2 FYNNEI. CDR3 in DNA: TGTGCCAGCAGTGAGGGACAGGGATGGGAGACCCAGTACTTC. This translates into CASSEGQGWETQYF.

The V gene is TRBV7-5, the J gene TRBJ2-3; the D segment call TRBD1 is taken from the table without a DNA check. TRBV7-5 constitutes a pseudogene. CDR3 length equals 15 residues. CDR3 coding DNA: TGTGCCAGAAGCGCGAAGGGGTGTCCCACAGATACGCAGTATTTT. Protein: CARSAKGCPTDTQYF.

The chain employs TRBV2 and TRBJ1-3, with a tentative D call TRBD1 (5 bases). The CDR3 totals 14 residues. Per the germline V gene, CDR1 is SNHLY and CDR2 is FYNNEI. V was clipped by 5 bases and J by 2 bases, with 10 bases between them. CDR3 nucleotide sequence: TGTGCCAGCAGTACGACCAGGGCTGGAAACACCATATATTTT. As protein: CASSTTRAGNTIYF.

This chain joins TRBV6-5 and TRBJ2-5, with a possible D match to TRBD2 (5 bases). CDR1 and CDR2 from the germline V gene are MNHEY and SVGAGI. Trimming removed 4 bases at V and 11 bases at J, with 11 bases between. The CDR3 runs to 11 residues. In DNA, the CDR3 is TGTGCCAGCAGTTCCGTTGGGGAGCAGTACTTC. Protein sequence: CASSSVGEQYF.

This chain links TRBV28 with TRBJ2-7, with 7 bases identical to TRBD2. V lost 2 bases, J lost 4 bases, and 5 bases stayed unmatched. The V gene's germline CDR1 is MDHEN and CDR2 SYDVKM. The length of the CDR3 is 14 residues. The CDR3 DNA sequence: TGTGCCAGCAGTTTAGGGGGGGAGTCTTACGAGCAGTACTTC. This codes for CASSLGGESYEQYF. Using reference TRBV28 and TRBJ2-7 for the parts outside the CDR3, the full variable domain is DVKVTQSSRYLVKRTGEKVFLECVQDMDHENMFWYRQDPGLGLRLIYFSYDVKMKEKGDIPEGYSVSREKKERFSLILESASTNQTSMYLCASSLGGESYEQYFGPGTRLTVT.

DNA for the CDR3: TGCGCCAGCAGGTATGGGAAGGGACAGGAGCGCGACTATAGCAATCAGCCCCAGCATTTT. It codes for CASRYGKGQERDYSNQPQHF. The chain has TRBV5-1 and TRBJ1-5, with 8 bases that match TRBD1. The CDR3 contains 20 residues. CDR1 SGHRS and CDR2 YFSETQ come from the germline V gene. The junction had 19 bases not matched to a gene; V was cut back by 5 bases and J by 0 bases.

J is TRBJ2-5 and V is TRBV6-5; possibly TRBD2 for D (5 bases). This CDR3 has 12 amino acids. The V gene's germline CDR1 is MNHEY and CDR2 SVGAGI. V was trimmed by 5 bases and J by 5 bases, leaving 9 bases between them. This chain's CDR3 is CASSPGGETQYF. CDR3 nucleotides: TGTGCCAGCAGTCCAGGCGGGGAGACCCAGTACTTC.

Details on this clone: The same CDR3 can be traced to other DNA sequences in this sample. CDR3 coding DNA: TGTGCCAGCAGTCAGGGACTAGCGGGAACCTACGAGCAGTACTTC. This encodes CASSQGLAGTYEQYF. This chain joins TRBV28 and TRBJ2-7, with TRBD2 matching 13 bases. The CDR3 spans 15 residues. From germline, CDR1 is MDHEN and CDR2 SYDVKM. J was trimmed by 2 bases and V by 5 bases; bases with no gene match: 3. The full variable domain, completed using reference TRBV28 and TRBJ2-7, is DVKVTQSSRYLVKRTGEKVFLECVQDMDHENMFWYRQDPGLGLRLIYFSYDVKMKEKGDIPEGYSVSREKKERFSLILESASTNQTSMYLCASSQGLAGTYEQYFGPGTRLTVT.

Turning to this clone: The sample carries other DNA sequences with the same CDR3. The rearrangement links TRBV5-1 to TRBJ2-5; TRBD2 aligns across 9 bases. Germline CDR1 reads SGHRS; CDR2 reads YFSETQ. The CDR3 has 16 amino acids. After removal of 1 base from V and 5 bases from J, the junction contained 9 bases not matched to a gene. CDR3 in amino acids: CASSLRAGGPSETQYF. CDR3 in DNA: TGCGCCAGCAGCTTGAGGGCGGGAGGGCCCTCGGAGACCCAGTACTTC.